Listed below are T cell receptor beta chains from one sample, sequenced in a study of T cells in tuberculosis. Assay: immunoSEQ multiplex PCR; the TCRdb copy retains only in-frame clones and omits some. The sample lists tens of thousands of clones, 95% to 98% seen once, with 6.2% in the top ten. The sequencing input was PBMCs. These receptor sequences come from a donor between 10 and 29 years old with latent tuberculosis or without tuberculosis infection. CDR3s include the opening cysteine and the closing phenylalanine or tryptophan. A D gene is named only where the DNA matches it firmly. The size field is filled for only some rows; it gives once, few, many or a size class.

TRBD2,TRBV4-1,.,TRBJ2-1,TGCGCCAGCAGCCAAGATGCAGGTCGACTAGCGGTCAATGAGCAGTTCTTC,CASSQDAGRLAVNEQFF
.,TRBV30,.,TRBJ2-7,TGTGCCTGGAGGAGGGAGAACGGCTACGAGCAGTACTTC,CAWRRENGYEQYF
.,TRBV11-2,.,TRBJ1-1,TGTGCCAGCAGCTTGGTTTACAGGGTCGGGACTGAAGCTTTCTTT,CASSLVYRVGTEAFF
TRBD1,TRBV30,.,TRBJ1-4,TGTGCCTGGTCATTCAGTTGGTCGATGGGGTTGACGCAGGGGGGTGAAAAACTGTTTTTT,CAWSFSWSMGLTQGGEKLFF
.,TRBV5-5,.,TRBJ2-7,TGTGCCAGCAGTATACAGGTCTCCTACGAGCAGTACTTC,CASSIQVSYEQYF
.,TRBV27,.,TRBJ2-5,TGTGCCAGCAGAGTTATCTGGCTCTGGGAGACCCAGTACTTC,CASRVIWLWETQYF
.,TRBV5-1,.,TRBJ2-7,TGCGCCAGCAGCTGGGGTAGGGGTCCCTACGAGCAGTACTTC,CASSWGRGPYEQYF
TRBD1,TRBV30,.,TRBJ1-6,TGTGCCTGGAGGTCGCCGGACAGGGGAGATAATTCACCCCTCCACTTT,CAWRSPDRGDNSPLHF
.,TRBV7-2,.,TRBJ2-1,TGTGCCAGCAGCTTAGACAGGGACGGATACAATGAGCAGTTCTTC,CASSLDRDGYNEQFF
.,TRBV14,.,TRBJ1-2,TGTGCCAGCAGCCAAGATCGCGACGGGGGGGCAAGAGGCTACACCTTC,CASSQDRDGGARGYTF
.,TRBV7-9,once,TRBJ1-1,TGTGCCAGCATGCAGGTGAACACTGAAGCTTTCTTT,CASMQVNTEAFF
TRBD1,TRBV7-9,.,TRBJ1-4,TGTGCCAGCAGCTTAGAAGACAGGGGAAGGATTAAACTGTTTTTT,CASSLEDRGRIKLFF
TRBD1,TRBV6-6,.,TRBJ2-7,TGTGCCAGCAGTTCCGTCGGGACAGGTTATTTCTACGAGCAGTACTTC,CASSSVGTGYFYEQYF
.,TRBV7-8,.,TRBJ2-3,TGTGCCAGCAGCTTAGGTAGCGGATACACAGATACGCAGTATTTT,CASSLGSGYTDTQYF
TRBD1,TRBV6-1,.,TRBJ1-1,TGTGCCAGCAGACAGGGGGCTGGGAACACTGAAGCTTTCTTT,CASRQGAGNTEAFF
.,TRBV19,.,TRBJ2-7,TGTGCCAGTAGTATTTGGGGGGAAAGTCTCGAGCAGTACTTC,CASSIWGESLEQYF
TRBD1,TRBV5-1,once,TRBJ2-7,TGCGCCAGCAGCGCACAGGGGGCGCGGTACGAGCAGTACTTC,CASSAQGARYEQYF
TRBD1,TRBV7-9,.,TRBJ2-4,TGTGCCAGCAGCCAACCGGGACAGAGAGCTAGAAACATTCAGTACTTC,CASSQPGQRARNIQYF
.,TRBV15,.,TRBJ1-1,TGTGCCAGTCGCGGAGAACTGAACACTGAAGCTTTCTTT,CASRGELNTEAFF
TRBD1,TRBV5-6,.,TRBJ1-1,TGTGCCAGCAGCTCGGACAGGGGGCTTACTGAAGCTTTCTTT,CASSSDRGLTEAFF
TRBD1,TRBV19,.,TRBJ1-1,TGTGCCAGTAGTTGGACCGGGACAGGGGGCACTGAAGCTTTCTTT,CASSWTGTGGTEAFF
.,TRBV25-1,.,TRBJ2-1,TGTGCCAGCAGTGCCCCCTACCCTCCCCATGAGCAGTTCTTC,CASSAPYPPHEQFF
TRBD2,TRBV7-2,.,TRBJ2-3,TGTGCCAGCAGCTTGGGGGGGTTCACAGATACGCAGTATTTT,CASSLGGFTDTQYF
TRBD2,TRBV19,.,TRBJ2-1,TGTGCCAGTAGTACGGGACTAGGAATACCCAATGAGCAGTTCTTC,CASSTGLGIPNEQFF
TRBD1,TRBV15,.,TRBJ1-1,TGTGCCACCAGTACGGGACAGGGTGAGGTTGAAGCTTTCTTT,CATSTGQGEVEAFF
.,TRBV2,.,TRBJ1-4,TGTGCCAGCAGTACAGATCGCGGACATAATGAAAAACTGTTTTTT,CASSTDRGHNEKLFF
TRBD2,TRBV9,.,TRBJ2-1,TGTGCCAGCAGCTCCTTAGCGGGGGGCTCCTACAATGAGCAGTTCTTC,CASSSLAGGSYNEQFF
.,TRBV5-6,.,TRBJ2-5,TGTGCCAGCAGCTTTTGGGGGCCAGGGGAGACCCAGTACTTC,CASSFWGPGETQYF
TRBD2,TRBV2,.,TRBJ2-4,TGTGCCAGCAGTACGACGTCTAGCGGGACCAACATTCAGTACTTC,CASSTTSSGTNIQYF
.,TRBV6-5,once,TRBJ2-1,TGTGCCAGCAGTTACTCCTACTACAATGAGCAGTTCTTC,CASSYSYYNEQFF
.,TRBV10-3,.,TRBJ2-5,TGTGCCATCAGTGAGTCGCAGGGCCGGGAGACCCAGTACTTC,CAISESQGRETQYF
.,TRBV29-1,.,TRBJ1-1,TGCAGCGTTGAAAGGGGATGGGAAGCTTTCTTT,CSVERGWEAFF
TRBD2,TRBV6-6,.,TRBJ2-1,TGTGCCAGCAGGGTTAGCGGGGGAACCTACAATGAGCAGTTCTTC,CASRVSGGTYNEQFF
.,TRBV12-5,.,TRBJ2-3,TGTGCTAGTGGTTTGGGGGCGGGGGATACGCAGTATTTT,CASGLGAGDTQYF
.,TRBV19,.,TRBJ1-2,TGTGCCAGTAGTATAGACGGGTCATCCTATGGCTACACCTTC,CASSIDGSSYGYTF
.,TRBV18,.,TRBJ2-1,TGTGCCAGCTCCCTACCTTCATGGGGGGATGAGCAGTTCTTC,CASSLPSWGDEQFF
.,TRBV18,.,TRBJ2-5,TGTGCCAGCCGTAAAAAAGAGACCCAGTACTTC,CASRKKETQYF
.,TRBV7-9,.,TRBJ2-7,TGTGCCAGCAGCTTATATTTGGACAAGTTTTACGAGCAGTACTTC,CASSLYLDKFYEQYF
.,TRBV5-4,.,TRBJ1-1,TGTGCCAGCAGCTTGGGGGGGCCCGAAGCTTTCTTT,CASSLGGPEAFF
TRBD1,TRBV6-5,.,TRBJ2-5,TGTGCCAGCAGCCCCAGGGGGATAGGAGAGACCCAGTACTTC,CASSPRGIGETQYF
.,TRBV30,.,TRBJ1-4,TGTGCCTGGAAGGCGGGAGAAAAACTGTTTTTT,CAWKAGEKLFF
.,TRBV5-6,.,TRBJ1-4,TGTGCCAGCAGCTTGGCCAGGCCCACTTGGGTGGTGTTTTTT,CASSLARPTWVVFF
TRBD1,TRBV7-9,.,TRBJ1-2,TGTGCCAGCAGCTCGGGACAGGGAGACTATGGCTACACCTTC,CASSSGQGDYGYTF
.,TRBV5-1,.,TRBJ1-2,TGCGCCAGCAGCCCAGGAGACAGTCTTTATGGCTACACCTTC,CASSPGDSLYGYTF
.,TRBV7-9,.,TRBJ2-4,TGTGCCAGCAGCCAGGGTGATCTAGCCAAAAACATTCAGTACTTC,CASSQGDLAKNIQYF
.,TRBV4-3,.,TRBJ1-1,TGCGCCAGCAGCCCCTTAGGTTTAGCCGTTGGTACCACTGAAGCTTTCTTT,CASSPLGLAVGTTEAFF
.,TRBV4-1,.,TRBJ1-5,TGCGCCAGCAGCCACATTGGGCGCGACAATCAGCCCCAGCATTTT,CASSHIGRDNQPQHF
TRBD1,TRBV19,.,TRBJ2-7,TGTGCCAGTAGTCTGGGACAGGGGTTCGGTGAGCAGTACTTC,CASSLGQGFGEQYF
.,TRBV7-9,once,TRBJ1-1,TGTGCCAGCAGCCCGGCCAGGGGTCCATCTGGCACTGAAGCTTTCTTT,CASSPARGPSGTEAFF
TRBD1,TRBV19,.,TRBJ1-3,TGTGCCAGTAGTAAAGGGGCAGGGGGCCTCGGAAACACCATATATTTT,CASSKGAGGLGNTIYF
TRBD1,TRBV7-8,.,TRBJ1-4,TGTGCCAGCAGCCCGACAGGGCGCAATGAAAAACTGTTTTTT,CASSPTGRNEKLFF
TRBD1,TRBV5-6,.,TRBJ1-4,TGTGCCAGCAGCTCGGACAGGGGAATGAAGAATGATGATGAAAAACTGTTTTTT,CASSSDRGMKNDDEKLFF
TRBD1,TRBV5-1,.,TRBJ1-1,TGCGCCAGCAGCATACTACAGGGGCGCACTGAAGCTTTCTTT,CASSILQGRTEAFF
.,TRBV6-5,.,TRBJ1-1,TGTGCCAGCAGTTGGGCAGGGCCCTTGGACACTGAAGCTTTCTTT,CASSWAGPLDTEAFF
TRBD1,TRBV28,.,TRBJ2-7,TGTGCCAGCAGTCTCCCGGGACAGGGGGTGAAGCAGTACTTC,CASSLPGQGVKQYF
TRBD2,TRBV11-2,.,TRBJ2-1,TGTGCCAGCAGCTTAGCGGGACTAGCGTTGGGTGAGCAGTTCTTC,CASSLAGLALGEQFF
.,TRBV13,.,TRBJ1-5,TGTGCCAGCAGCCCTGGGGGGAATCAGCCCCAGCATTTT,CASSPGGNQPQHF
.,TRBV4-1,.,TRBJ1-5,TGCGCCAGCAGCTTCACCACCGGGGATAGCAATCAGCCCCAGCATTTT,CASSFTTGDSNQPQHF
.,TRBV25-1,.,TRBJ2-7,TGTGCCAGCAGTGAGTTCAACGAGCAGTACTTC,CASSEFNEQYF